This entry features one T cell receptor (beta chain) sequence. The sample originates from a study of Ad26.COV2.S vaccination and SARS-CoV-2 variants. The overall study: In the study, Ad26.COV2.S was injected intramuscularly once, or twice 56 days apart.

TCRdb keeps only in-frame clones here, not all; method: immunoSEQ multiplex PCR. The sample includes over 400,000 clones, 89% seen only once; the top ten take about 2.7%. Indicated treatment: about 20 received Ad26.COV2.S at low or high dose, single or two shots; about five received placebo; per-sample allocation not given. On day 63 after the first injection, vaccine and placebo recipients gave samples. This clonotype originated in a person aged 18 to 59 who received the Ad26.COV2.S COVID-19 vaccine or a placebo. The sample here was peripheral blood, taken in a trial of Ad26.COV2.S vaccine versus placebo.

The CDR3 here is CASSLSGGTSGRAKNIQYF. For the CDR3, the DNA is TGTGCCAGCAGCTTAAGTGGCGGGACTAGCGGGAGAGCCAAAAACATTCAGTACTTC. The chain joins TRBV7-3 to TRBJ2-4; 14 bases fit TRBD2. V shed 1 base, J shed 0 bases, and the junction held 5 bases outside the gene matches. The CDR3 extends over 19 amino acids. CDR1 is SGHTA and CDR2 is FQGTGA in the germline V gene.